The 20 T cell receptor beta chains reported below all come from one sample, sequenced in a study of CD8+ T cells in alopecia areata. RNA extraction and reverse transcription yielded cDNA as sequencing template. Assay: immunoSEQ multiplex PCR; the TCRdb copy retains only in-frame clones and omits some. The table lists hundreds of thousands of clones, 60% of them singletons, with 0.75% to 0.95% in the top ten. Indicated treatment: oral pan-JAK inhibitor, 5-10 mg twice daily. This specimen consisted of CD4+ T cells sorted from blood, obtained around week 54, from a patient treated with tofacitinib. The receptors were sampled from a human donor with alopecia areata.

The chain joins TRBV30 to TRBJ2-5; D gene ambiguous. Germline V gene sequence: CDR1 GTSNPN, CDR2 SVGIG (reference sequence). This CDR3 region has 13 residues. V dropped 3 bases and J dropped 5 bases, with 13 bases sitting between them. The CDR3 coding sequence is TGTGCCTGGAGCCGGTGGGCTGAGGAGACCCAGTACTTC. This gives the protein CAWSRWAEETQYF.

The chain carries TRBV4-1 and TRBJ2-3; 13 nucleotides match TRBD2. The CDR3 loop spans 17 amino acids. Germline CDR1 reads MGHRA; CDR2 reads YSYEKL. The V segment lost 0 bases and the J segment 4 bases; nucleotides outside the gene matches: 4. The CDR3 loop reads CASSQEVTSGGADTQYF. The CDR3 DNA is TGCGCCAGCAGCCAAGAAGTCACTAGCGGGGGGGCAGATACGCAGTATTTT.

This clone appeared a single time. CDR3 in amino acids: CAWRLPGLAGGTQYF. CDR3 DNA sequence: TGTGCCTGGAGACTTCCGGGACTAGCGGGAGGGACCCAGTACTTC. J is TRBJ2-5 and V is TRBV30, with TRBD2 matching 15 bases. From germline, CDR1 is GTSNPN and CDR2 SVGIG (reference sequence). V gave up 3 bases and J gave up 7 bases; unmatched junction bases: 6. The CDR3 loop spans 15 amino acids. Drawing the rest from reference TRBV30 and TRBJ2-5, the complete variable domain is SQTIHQWPATLVQPVGSPLSLECTVEGTSNPNLYWYRQAAGRGLQLLFYSVGIGQISSEVPQNLSASRPQDRQFILSSKKLLLSDSGFYLCAWRLPGLAGGTQYFGPGTRLLVL.

There are a few counts of this clone. The chain combines TRBV29-1 with TRBJ2-5; TRBD1 matches 9 bases. Per the germline V gene, CDR1 is SQVTM and CDR2 is ANQGSEA. There are 13 residues in the CDR3. V gave up 5 bases and J gave up 6 bases; unmatched junction bases: 7. CDR3 coding DNA: TGCAGCGTTACGCAGACAGGGGGAAAGACCCAGTACTTC. Residues: CSVTQTGGKTQYF.

A single count supports this clone. This chain links TRBV5-1 with TRBJ1-1; tentatively, D is TRBD1 (5 bases). Between the trimmed V and J ends, which lost 2 bases and 4 bases, there was a span of 9 bases. The CDR3 totals 13 residues. Looked up from germline, CDR1 is SGHRS and CDR2 is YFSETQ. The CDR3 protein is CASSFARATEAFF. The CDR3 DNA reads as TGCGCCAGCAGCTTCGCCAGGGCCACTGAAGCTTTCTTT. Full variable domain (missing parts from reference TRBV5-1 and TRBJ1-1): KAGVTQTPRYLIKTRGQQVTLSCSPISGHRSVSWYQQTPGQGLQFLFEYFSETQRNKGNFPGRFSGRQFSNSRSEMNVSTLELGDSALYLCASSFARATEAFFGQGTRLTVV.

This clone was observed a handful of times. The chain couples TRBV7-9 to TRBJ2-1; possible D gene TRBD2, 6 bases. Germline CDR1 reads SEHNR; CDR2 reads FQNEAQ (reference sequence). With 1 base removed from V and 8 bases from J, the gap between germline ends came to 12 bases. This CDR3 spans 14 amino acids. CDR3 residues: CASSLDTSLDEQFF. The CDR3 nucleotides read TGTGCCAGCAGCTTAGATACTAGCTTGGATGAGCAGTTCTTC.

The rearrangement joins TRBV4-1 to TRBJ1-1; TRBD1 is a possible D gene (5 bases). CDR3 length equals 14 residues. With 7 bases removed from V and 4 bases from J, the gap between germline ends came to 16 bases. The V gene's germline CDR1 is MGHRA and CDR2 YSYEKL. DNA of the CDR3: TGCGCCAGCAAAGTGGGGGTGGTTAGCACTGAAGCTTTCTTT. Translated, it gives CASKVGVVSTEAFF.

The J gene is TRBJ1-1, the V gene TRBV29-1; D remains ambiguous. The V gene lost 3 bases and the J gene lost 7 bases, with 9 bases spanning the gap. The CDR3 runs 11 residues. From germline, CDR1 is SQVTM and CDR2 ANQGSEA. The CDR3 DNA is TGCAGCGTTGATCGGCAGCATGAAGCTTTCTTT. This codes for CSVDRQHEAFF. Variable domain in full (rest from reference TRBV29-1 and TRBJ1-1): SAVISQKPSRDICQRGTSLTIQCQVDSQVTMMFWYRQQPGQSLTLIATANQGSEATYESGFVIDKFPISRPNLTFSTLTVSNMSPEDSSIYLCSVDRQHEAFFGQGTRLTVV.

The chain recombines TRBV9 with TRBJ1-5, with D possibly matching TRBD1 (6 bases). Between the trimmed V and J ends, which lost 0 bases and 2 bases, there was a span of 9 bases. Looked up from germline, CDR1 is SGDLS and CDR2 is YYNGEE. The CDR3 sequence is 15 residues long. The chain's CDR3 is CASSVDSGGNQPQHF. CDR3 sequence (DNA): TGTGCCAGCAGCGTAGATTCAGGGGGCAATCAGCCCCAGCATTTT.

This clone has only a few counts. J is TRBJ2-7 and V is TRBV18; D is undetermined. The germline V gene has CDR1 KGHSH and CDR2 LQKENI. This CDR3 spans 13 amino acids. Trimming shortened V by 1 base and J by 6 bases, and 10 bases separated the two germline ends. The CDR3 bases are TGTGCCAGCTCACCACTATCAGGAGCCGAGCAGTACTTC. It is translated as CASSPLSGAEQYF.

This clone occurred a few times. The chain carries TRBV2 and TRBJ2-2, with a possible D match to TRBD1 (5 bases). Germline CDR1 is SNHLY and CDR2 is FYNNEI. V lost 1 base and J lost 6, with 15 bases in between. The CDR3 totals 16 residues. The CDR3 loop reads CASSEESRTLSGELFF. For the CDR3, the DNA is TGTGCCAGCAGTGAAGAGAGTAGGACACTCTCCGGGGAGCTGTTTTTT.

A note on this clone: The CDR3 ends on some other residue instead of the conserved phenylalanine or tryptophan, so this is likely a read error. The DNA is left out, because the CDR3 cannot be placed on it with certainty; the CDR3 is given as TCRdb lists it. The V gene is TRBV28, the J gene TRBJ1-2; the table's TRBD1 call for D was not verified on the DNA. Germline loops: CDR1 MDHEN, CDR2 SYDVKM. The CDR3 totals 13 residues, both ends included. The CDR3 region is CASSRPGTGGLTG.

V gene TRBV2 combines with J gene TRBJ1-5, with unresolved D. Per germline, CDR1 SNHLY and CDR2 FYNNEI. The CDR3 extends over 13 amino acids. The germline V and J ends were trimmed by 5 bases and 7 bases, with 12 bases remaining between them. DNA of the CDR3: TGTGCCAGCAGTCCTGACTCTGACCAGCCCCAGCATTTT. It codes for CASSPDSDQPQHF.

The table lists this clone with a few counts. The chain's CDR3 is CSVDVGEGRAFF. As DNA, the CDR3 is TGCAGCGTTGACGTGGGGGAGGGTCGAGCTTTCTTT. The chain recombines TRBV29-1 with TRBJ1-1, with a tentative D call TRBD1 (5 bases). The V gene's germline CDR1 is SQVTM and CDR2 ANQGSEA. The V gene lost 3 bases and the J gene lost 10 bases, with 15 bases spanning the gap. This CDR3 spans 12 amino acids.

In nucleotides, the CDR3 is TGTGCCTGGACCGCTGGGGGTACGCAGTATTTT. Protein: CAWTAGGTQYF. The chain uses TRBV30 and TRBJ2-3, with D perhaps assigned TRBD1 or TRBD2 (5 bases each). CDR3 length equals 11 residues. Germline V lookup: CDR1 GTSNPN, CDR2 SVGIG (reference sequence). V was cut by 4 bases and J by 8 bases, with 10 bases left in between.

The chain joins TRBV10-3 to TRBJ2-5, with 9 bases identical to TRBD2. This CDR3 has 15 amino acids. CDR1 is ENHRY and CDR2 is SYGVKD in the germline V gene. With 3 bases clipped from V and 2 bases from J, the junction kept 4 bases outside the gene matches. CDR3 amino acids: CAISDLAGSQETQYF. The CDR3 DNA sequence: TGTGCCATCAGTGACCTAGCGGGAAGTCAAGAGACCCAGTACTTC.

The V gene is TRBV6-5, the J gene TRBJ1-1; 9 bases map to TRBD1. CDR3 length equals 14 residues. V was clipped by 7 bases and J by 3 bases; unmatched bases: 6. Germline V gene data show CDR1 as MNHEY and CDR2 as SVGAGI. The CDR3 spells CASTLQGADTEAFF. In nucleotides, the CDR3 is TGTGCCAGCACCTTACAGGGGGCGGACACTGAAGCTTTCTTT.

The chain links TRBV7-8 to TRBJ2-7; possibly TRBD2 for D (6 bases). Germline V gene data show CDR1 as SGHVS and CDR2 as FQNEAQ. Trimming took off 5 bases at V and 2 bases at J, with 16 bases between the two ends. The CDR3 is made up of 15 amino acids. The CDR3 coding sequence is TGTGCCAGCAGCGGTCGGGACTCGGAAACCTACGAGCAGTACTTC. As protein: CASSGRDSETYEQYF.

This rearrangement joins TRBV30 to TRBJ1-1; D is unclear. CDR3 length equals 13 residues. Trimming removed 3 bases from V and 0 bases from J, with 8 bases in between. From germline, CDR1 is GTSNPN and CDR2 SVGIG (reference sequence). The CDR3 sequence is CAWSDNMNTEAFF. The DNA for the CDR3 is TGTGCCTGGAGCGACAACATGAACACTGAAGCTTTCTTT.

This chain links TRBV10-3 with TRBJ1-1; maybe TRBD1 (5 bases). The length of the CDR3 is 12 residues. The V gene's germline CDR1 is ENHRY and CDR2 SYGVKD. V lost 3 bases, J lost 5 bases, and 7 bases lay in between. Here the CDR3 DNA reads TGTGCCATCAGTGAATGGGGGACTGAAGCTTTCTTT. It is translated as CAISEWGTEAFF.